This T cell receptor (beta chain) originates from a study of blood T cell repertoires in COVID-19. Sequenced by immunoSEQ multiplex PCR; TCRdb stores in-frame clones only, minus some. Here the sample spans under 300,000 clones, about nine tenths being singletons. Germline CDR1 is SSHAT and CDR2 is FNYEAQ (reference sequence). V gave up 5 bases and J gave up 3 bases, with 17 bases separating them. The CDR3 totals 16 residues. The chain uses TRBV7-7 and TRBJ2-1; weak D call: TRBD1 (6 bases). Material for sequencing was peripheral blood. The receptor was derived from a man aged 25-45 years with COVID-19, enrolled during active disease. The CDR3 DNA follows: TGTGCCAGCAGCCTCCAGTCGACAGGAGGCTACAATGAGCAGTTCTTC. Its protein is CASSLQSTGGYNEQFF.